These T cell receptor beta chains were read from a single sample in a study of T cells in tuberculosis. Generated by immunoSEQ multiplex PCR, the TCRdb table keeps only in-frame clones and is missing some. The sample shows tens of thousands of clones, about 85% of them seen only once. Source: PBMCs, taken at tuberculosis diagnosis. These receptors were taken from an adult with tuberculosis. The CDR3 runs from the conserved cysteine through the conserved F or W. Each record gives: D gene, J gene, V gene, clone size, CDR3 protein, CDR3 DNA. A D gene is named only where the DNA matches it firmly. Not every row has a clone size; where given, it reads once, few, many or a size class.

TRBD2,TRBJ2-2,TRBV6-5,few,CASRIGGGTGELFF,TGTGCCAGCAGGATAGGCGGGGGCACCGGGGAGCTGTTTTTT
NA,TRBJ1-2,TRBV28,NA,CASSSSGYGYTF,TGTGCCAGCAGTTCCTCGGGGTATGGCTACACCTTC
TRBD2,TRBJ2-7,TRBV23-1,NA,CASSQSRTSGFYEQYF,TGCGCCAGCAGTCAGTCAAGGACTAGCGGTTTCTACGAGCAGTACTTC
NA,TRBJ2-1,TRBV15,NA,CATSTYLEQFF,TGTGCCACCAGCACCTACTTAGAGCAGTTCTTC
TRBD1,TRBJ2-3,TRBV5-4,once,CASSGPGGADTQYF,TGTGCCAGCAGCGGGCCAGGGGGTGCAGATACGCAGTATTTT
NA,TRBJ1-2,TRBV4-2,NA,CASSHAWTVRYGYTF,TGTGCCAGCAGCCATGCTTGGACAGTACGCTATGGCTACACCTTC
NA,TRBJ2-7,TRBV28,NA,CASSTPTNPSYEQYF,TGTGCCAGCAGTACGCCTACCAACCCCTCCTACGAGCAGTACTTC
TRBD2,TRBJ2-2,TRBV6-4,NA,CASSDRAGANTGELFF,TGTGCCAGCAGTGATAGGGCGGGAGCGAACACCGGGGAGCTGTTTTTT
TRBD1,TRBJ1-1,TRBV19,NA,CASRDRGQENTEAFF,TGTGCCAGTAGGGACAGGGGGCAAGAGAACACTGAAGCTTTCTTT
NA,TRBJ2-7,TRBV19,NA,CASSPNPWRNLYEQYF,TGTGCCAGTAGTCCAAACCCCTGGAGGAACCTCTACGAGCAGTACTTC
NA,TRBJ2-1,TRBV19,NA,CASSIGSATRENEQFF,TGTGCCAGTAGTATAGGGTCCGCGACTAGGGAAAATGAGCAGTTCTTC
NA,TRBJ2-6,TRBV5-1,NA,CASSRPPGLGSGANVLTF,TGCGCCAGCAGTCGCCCCCCCGGACTCGGCTCTGGGGCCAACGTCCTGACTTTC
TRBD1,TRBJ1-2,TRBV28,medium-sized,CASSLEGGRTGNYGYTF,TGTGCCAGCAGTTTAGAGGGGGGCCGGACAGGGAACTATGGCTACACCTTC
NA,TRBJ1-5,TRBV4-1,NA,CASSQMDGRSGQPQHF,TGCGCCAGCAGCCAAATGGACGGACGTAGCGGTCAGCCCCAGCATTTT
TRBD1,TRBJ2-7,TRBV10-3,NA,CAIGTGPHGGSYEQYF,TGTGCCATCGGGACAGGGCCCCACGGCGGCTCCTACGAGCAGTACTTC
NA,TRBJ2-7,TRBV7-2,NA,CASSLARTIPYEQYF,TGTGCCAGCAGCTTAGCGAGGACTATCCCCTACGAGCAGTACTTC
NA,TRBJ1-5,TRBV28,NA,CASRDPGGNQPQHF,TGTGCCAGCAGGGACCCGGGAGGCAATCAGCCCCAGCATTTT
NA,TRBJ2-7,TRBV5-1,once,CASSTGSSYEQYF,TGCGCCAGCAGCACAGGGTCGTCATACGAGCAGTACTTC
TRBD2,TRBJ2-7,TRBV27,NA,CASGDYYEQYF,TGTGCCAGCGGGGACTACTACGAGCAGTACTTC
NA,TRBJ2-5,TRBV5-1,NA,CASSLGAGAKTQYF,TGCGCCAGCAGCTTGGGGGCAGGGGCGAAGACCCAGTACTTC
TRBD2,TRBJ2-1,TRBV5-1,NA,CASSASPSGSYEQFF,TGCGCCAGCAGCGCCTCCCCTAGCGGGAGTTATGAGCAGTTCTTC
TRBD1,TRBJ2-1,TRBV5-6,NA,CASSLKTGGLNEQFF,TGTGCCAGCAGCTTAAAGACAGGGGGCCTTAATGAGCAGTTCTTC
NA,TRBJ1-6,TRBV21-1,NA,CASSERTGNNSPLHF,TGTGCCAGCAGCGAGCGGACAGGTAATAATTCACCCCTCCACTTT
NA,TRBJ1-2,TRBV5-4,few,CASSPWTEGSGYTF,TGTGCCAGCAGCCCATGGACAGAAGGATCTGGCTACACCTTC
NA,TRBJ1-6,TRBV9,NA,CASSVQVSNSPLHF,TGTGCCAGCAGCGTGCAGGTCTCTAATTCACCCCTCCACTTT
NA,TRBJ1-1,TRBV29-1,NA,CSVDGGGRAEAFF,TGCAGCGTTGATGGGGGGGGTAGGGCTGAAGCTTTCTTT
TRBD2,TRBJ2-4,TRBV11-2,NA,CASSLTRLAGGLVKNIQYF,TGTGCCAGCAGCTTAACACGGCTAGCGGGAGGATTAGTCAAAAACATTCAGTACTTC
NA,TRBJ1-6,TRBV5-6,NA,CASSREYGEPLHF,TGTGCCAGCAGCCGCGAGTACGGGGAACCCCTCCACTTT
TRBD2,TRBJ2-7,TRBV5-1,NA,CASSRTGTSIFYEQYF,TGCGCCAGCAGCAGAACCGGGACTAGTATCTTTTACGAGCAGTACTTC
NA,TRBJ1-6,TRBV2,few,CATSTRRNSPLHF,TGTGCCACTTCGACAAGGCGTAATTCACCCCTCCACTTT
NA,TRBJ1-5,TRBV9,NA,CASSPNALRGGPQHF,TGTGCCAGCAGCCCTAATGCCCTTCGGGGGGGGCCCCAGCATTTT
NA,TRBJ1-4,TRBV4-3,NA,CASSRGTAGPGELFF,TGCGCCAGCAGCCGCGGGACCGCCGGTCCCGGGGAACTGTTTTTT
NA,TRBJ2-7,TRBV6-5,NA,CASSYSNRHPEQYF,TGTGCCAGCAGTTACTCGAATAGACACCCCGAGCAGTACTTC
TRBD1,TRBJ1-6,TRBV4-1,NA,CASSPSGTGDSPLHF,TGCGCCAGCAGCCCATCCGGGACAGGGGATTCACCCCTCCACTTT
NA,TRBJ1-2,TRBV19,once,CASQGSNYGYTF,TGTGCCAGCCAGGGTTCTAACTATGGCTACACCTTC
TRBD2,TRBJ2-7,TRBV30,NA,CAWSLTILGTSGGGPPGEQYF,TGTGCCTGGAGTCTGACTATTTTGGGGACTAGCGGGGGGGGTCCCCCTGGCGAGCAGTACTTC
TRBD1,TRBJ1-2,TRBV27,NA,CASSPLLSQGAEGYTF,TGTGCCAGCAGTCCGCTCCTCTCACAGGGGGCGGAGGGCTACACCTTC
NA,TRBJ1-4,TRBV11-2,NA,CASSSTPRDKTEKLFF,TGTGCCAGCAGTTCCACCCCCCGCGACAAGACTGAAAAACTGTTTTTT
TRBD1,TRBJ2-4,TRBV19,NA,CASSGQARAKNIQYF,TGTGCCAGTAGCGGACAGGCGAGAGCCAAAAACATTCAGTACTTC
NA,TRBJ2-5,TRBV30,NA,CAWKGSESQETQYF,TGTGCCTGGAAAGGCTCGGAGAGCCAAGAGACCCAGTACTTC
NA,TRBJ1-6,TRBV25-1,NA,CASSESAGASPLHF,TGTGCCAGCAGTGAATCGGCAGGGGCATCACCCCTCCACTTT
NA,TRBJ1-1,TRBV5-1,NA,CASSSSTGSDTEAFF,TGCGCCAGCAGCTCCTCGACAGGCTCAGACACTGAAGCTTTCTTT
NA,TRBJ1-5,TRBV28,few,CASSLRRALSNQPQHF,TGTGCCAGCAGTTTACGGCGGGCACTTAGCAATCAGCCCCAGCATTTT
NA,TRBJ1-2,TRBV28,NA,CASRRGGYTF,TGTGCCAGCAGGCGGGGTGGCTACACCTTC
TRBD2,TRBJ2-3,TRBV28,NA,CASEESGRAVYF,TGTGCCAGCGAAGAGAGCGGGAGGGCGGTGTATTTT
NA,TRBJ1-2,TRBV30,NA,CAWSVRRGLGYTF,TGTGCCTGGAGTGTACGGAGAGGTCTCGGCTACACCTTC
TRBD1,TRBJ1-2,TRBV28,NA,CASSPAGGTGYRGYTF,TGTGCCAGCAGTCCAGCTGGGGGGACAGGGTATCGTGGCTACACCTTC